Detailed here is one TCR beta chain. Its antigen is unknown. This sample is drawn from a study of T cell responses to AZD1222 COVID-19 vaccine. Study-wide results and limits: The donor group comprised mostly white British people and more females; the analysis possibly underestimated clonal diversity. Baseline testing showed seropositivity in only 5 or 6 AZD1222 recipients. The study found Spike-specific TCR breadth and depth rose after two AZD1222 doses.

Combined were second doses at about 4 or about 12 weeks. The V gene's germline CDR1 is MNHEY and CDR2 SVGAGI. With 4 bases removed from V and 7 bases from J, the gap between germline ends came to 11 bases. The CDR3 contains 13 residues. The assay was immunoSEQ multiplex PCR, and TCRdb's table has in-frame clones only and misses some. The sample has 130,000 to 150,000 clones, 85% to 90% seen once. The sequenced sample was peripheral blood, obtained 28 days after the second AZD1222 dose. This TCR was recovered from an adult who received the AZD1222 COVID-19 vaccine. The chain couples TRBV6-5 to TRBJ1-5; D is possibly TRBD1 (5 bases). This CDR3 is CASSSQVEQPQHF. The CDR3 bases are TGTGCCAGCAGTTCACAGGTGGAACAGCCCCAGCATTTT.